This T cell receptor (beta chain) came from a study of OX40 agonist ivuxolimab in advanced cancers. Study in general: Past anti-PD-1, anti-PD-L1 or anti-CTLA-4 therapy was accepted, and 30% to 50% had received some.

Clones were read by immunoSEQ multiplex PCR, and TCRdb kept only the in-frame ones, dropping some. The table lists 50,000 or so clones, around 88% of them singletons. In the case of this clone: Other DNA sequences from this sample encode an identical CDR3 as well.

The CDR3 contains 14 residues. Trimming took off 6 bases at V and 0 bases at J, with 12 bases between the two ends. Germline assignment: CDR1 KGHSH and CDR2 LQKENI. The TCR sequence derives from an adult with an advanced solid tumor such as melanoma, head and neck, liver or kidney cancer. The sample consisted of CD4+ or CD8+ T cells sorted from blood, taken in a trial of the OX40 agonist ivuxolimab. The genes are TRBV18 and TRBJ2-7; D possibly uses TRBD1 or TRBD2 (5 bases each). The CDR3 DNA sequence: TGTGCCAGCTCCCGGGACGGACTCTCCTACGAGCAGTACTTC. Its protein is CASSRDGLSYEQYF.